The 21 T cell receptor beta chains given below trace back to one sample, sequenced in a study of cytomegalovirus exposure and HLA in healthy donors. PCR involved 60 Vbeta and 13 Jbeta primers. Assay: immunoSEQ multiplex PCR; the TCRdb copy retains only in-frame clones and omits some. In the table there are 100,000 to 120,000 clones, about 16% of which are singletons. What was sequenced was PBMCs. The receptors derive from a female donor in good health and CMV-seronegative.

The V gene is TRBV7-2, the J gene TRBJ2-1; 9 bases align to TRBD1. With 6 bases clipped from V and 4 bases from J, the junction kept 13 bases outside the gene matches. CDR1 and CDR2 (germline): SGHTA, FQGNSA. This CDR3 is built from 17 residues. This chain's CDR3 is CASSLYSGTGPYNEQFF. Here the CDR3 DNA reads TGTGCCAGCAGTCTCTACTCCGGGACAGGGCCTTACAATGAGCAGTTCTTC.

V gene TRBV15 combines with J gene TRBJ1-2, with 9 bases aligning to TRBD1. This CDR3 has 13 residues. J gave up 8 bases and V 7 bases, and 8 bases lay outside the gene matches. The germline CDR1 and CDR2 sequences are LNHNV and YYDKDF (reference sequence). CDR3 bases: TGTGCCACCACCTCACAGGGGGCGCGGGGCTACACCTTC. It yields the protein CATTSQGARGYTF.

As to this clone: Relative to the germline gene, one junction end is altered; a read error may explain this. CDR3 residues: CAWSVPLQGPFTDTHYF. In nucleotides, the CDR3 is TGTGCCTGGAGTGTTCCCCTTCAGGGTCCCTTCACAGATACGCACTATTTT. V usage is TRBV30 and J usage is TRBJ2-3; D perhaps matches TRBD1 (5 bases). Looked up from germline, CDR1 is GTSNPN and CDR2 is SVGIG (reference sequence). The CDR3 contains 17 residues. Drawing the rest from reference TRBV30 and TRBJ2-3, the complete variable domain is SQTIHQWPATLVQPVGSPLSLECTVEGTSNPNLYWYRQAAGRGLQLLFYSVGIGQISSEVPQNLSASRPQDRQFILSSKKLLLSDSGFYLCAWSVPLQGPFTDTHYFGPGTRLTVL.

This clone was counted between two and nine times. The J gene is TRBJ1-1, the V gene TRBV5-6; TRBD1 agrees at 9 bases. The CDR3 consists of 17 residues. Germline V CDR1 and CDR2: SGHDT, YYEEEE. Trimming cost V 1 base and J 0 bases; bases outside gene matches: 7. CDR3 sequence: CASSLRTGDLMNTEAFF. The CDR3 DNA is TGTGCCAGCAGCTTGAGGACAGGGGACCTGATGAACACTGAAGCTTTCTTT.

This sequence joins TRBV7-3 and TRBJ2-1, with 8 bases aligning to TRBD2. V was clipped by 1 base and J by 10 bases; unmatched bases: 12. Germline loops: CDR1 SGHTA, CDR2 FQGTGA. This CDR3 has 16 residues. The CDR3 nucleotides read TGTGCCAGCAGCTTAATGCACGGGGGGGAGGCTCGGGAGCAGTTCTTC. Its translation is CASSLMHGGEAREQFF.

The gene calls are TRBV7-6 and TRBJ2-5, with D possibly matching TRBD2 (6 bases). V was clipped by 5 bases and J by 5 bases, with 12 bases between them. The CDR3 sequence is 13 residues long. Germline assignment: CDR1 SGHVS and CDR2 FNYEAQ. The CDR3 sequence: CASSRLGGETQYF. As DNA, the CDR3 is TGTGCCAGCAGCCGACTAGGAGGTGAGACCCAGTACTTC.

In DNA, the CDR3 is TGCGCCAGCAGCCGAACTAGCCCCAGCACAGATACGCAGTATTTT. Protein sequence: CASSRTSPSTDTQYF. This chain joins TRBV4-3 and TRBJ2-3; D perhaps matches TRBD2 (6 bases). CDR1 and CDR2 from the germline V gene are LGHNA and YSLEER. The CDR3 runs to 15 residues. The V and J ends lost 4 bases and 0 bases respectively, with 11 bases between them.

This clone has a handful of counts. The rearrangement uses TRBV10-1 and TRBJ1-5, with 10 nucleotides matching TRBD1. Looked up from germline, CDR1 is WNHNN and CDR2 is SYGVQD (reference sequence). V lost 3 bases to trimming and J lost 0 bases; unmatched junction nucleotides: 14. This CDR3 has 20 residues. The CDR3 sequence is CASSDRVPGQGWDSNQPQHF. The DNA of the CDR3 is TGCGCCAGCAGTGACCGAGTCCCGGGACAGGGGTGGGATAGCAATCAGCCCCAGCATTTT.

The chain has TRBV10-2 and TRBJ1-2; TRBD1 aligns across 9 bases. CDR1 WSHSY and CDR2 SAAADI come from the germline V gene. Trimming took 7 bases from V and 4 from J; bases not matched to a gene: 13. This CDR3 has 16 amino acids. CDR3: CASTSVYGTGSYGYTF. The CDR3 nucleotides are TGCGCCAGCACCTCGGTCTATGGGACAGGGAGCTATGGCTACACCTTC.

This chain links TRBV7-9 with TRBJ1-2; D gene uncertain. Trimming took off 0 bases at V and 6 bases at J, with 14 bases between the two ends. The CDR3 runs 15 residues. Germline CDR1 is SEHNR and CDR2 is FQNEAQ (reference sequence). DNA of the CDR3: TGTGCCAGCAGCTTAGCAAGATCCGGGAGGGATGGCTACACCTTC. Residues: CASSLARSGRDGYTF.

This clone showed up just a few times. This rearrangement joins TRBV10-3 to TRBJ2-7; possible D gene TRBD2, 6 bases. This CDR3 has 13 amino acids. Germline loops: CDR1 ENHRY, CDR2 SYGVKD. The V and J ends lost 7 bases and 6 bases respectively, with 16 bases between them. In DNA, the CDR3 is TGTGCCATCAAGGGACTGGGGAGCCTCGAGCAGTACTTC. Its protein product is CAIKGLGSLEQYF.

The J gene is TRBJ1-2, the V gene TRBV7-3; D remains unclear. The CDR3 consists of 16 residues. V shed 5 bases and J shed 4 bases, with 20 bases lying between them. Per germline, CDR1 SGHTA and CDR2 FQGTGA. The CDR3 nucleotides are TGTGCCAGCAGCGCATCGTCGGTAACGCCAGGCTATGGCTACACCTTC. The encoded protein is CASSASSVTPGYGYTF. Together with reference TRBV7-3 and TRBJ1-2, the CDR3 gives the full variable domain: GAGVSQTPSNKVTEKGKYVELRCDPISGHTALYWYRQSLGQGPEFLIYFQGTGAADDSGLPNDRFFAVRPEGSVSTLKIQRTERGDSAVYLCASSASSVTPGYGYTFGSGTRLTVV.

This chain joins TRBV4-3 and TRBJ2-7, with D possibly TRBD2 on 6 matching bases. Germline V gives CDR1 LGHNA, CDR2 YSLEER. This CDR3 is built from 15 residues. V lost 1 base and J lost 2, with 12 bases in between. The CDR3 sequence: CASSQVRAGTYEQYF. CDR3 DNA sequence: TGCGCCAGCAGCCAAGTGCGGGCGGGGACCTACGAGCAGTACTTC.

V is TRBV7-9 and J is TRBJ2-3; 7 bases match TRBD2. The CDR3 sequence is 14 residues long. CDR1 and CDR2 (germline): SEHNR, FQNEAQ (reference sequence). J gave up 5 bases and V 1 base, and 3 bases lay outside the gene matches. This chain's CDR3 is CASSLDGGGDTQYF. DNA for the CDR3: TGTGCCAGCAGCTTAGATGGGGGGGGAGATACGCAGTATTTT.

DNA for the CDR3: TGCAGTGAAGATGACTTGACTGAAGCTTTCTTT. Its protein is CSEDDLTEAFF. The V call is TRBV20-1, the J call TRBJ1-1, with D unresolved. Germline V gives CDR1 DFQATT, CDR2 SNEGSKA (reference sequence). The CDR3 is 11 residues long. Trimming cost V 7 bases and J 5 bases, with 11 bases left between them.

The chain recombines TRBV5-1 with TRBJ1-1; no definite D call. Between the trimmed V and J ends, which lost 0 bases and 3 bases, there was a span of 12 bases. Germline V gene data show CDR1 as SGHRS and CDR2 as YFSETQ. The CDR3 runs 15 residues. The chain's CDR3 is CASSLEVGSDTEAFF. The CDR3 bases are TGCGCCAGCAGCTTGGAAGTGGGCTCCGACACTGAAGCTTTCTTT.

The chain employs TRBV7-3 and TRBJ2-3; perhaps TRBD1 as D (5 bases). V was trimmed by 5 bases and J by 0 bases, leaving 15 bases between them. The CDR3 has 16 residues. The germline V gene has CDR1 SGHTA and CDR2 FQGTGA. This CDR3 is CASSQRGAPSTDTQYF. CDR3 DNA: TGTGCCAGCAGCCAAAGGGGCGCCCCTAGCACAGATACGCAGTATTTT.

This clone has just a few counts. CDR3 bases: TGCGCCAGCAGCCGGACTAGCGGACCCTACGAGCAGTACTTC. Translating gives CASSRTSGPYEQYF. The V and J genes are TRBV4-1 and TRBJ2-7; 10 nucleotides align to TRBD2. Unmatched junction bases numbered 2, after V lost 4 bases and J lost 2 bases. Germline-derived CDR1 and CDR2 are MGHRA and YSYEKL. The CDR3 covers 14 residues.

The CDR3, as DNA: TGTGCCAGCAGCTTAGCGGGGGGCCCTAACACCGGGGAGCTGTTTTTT. Its translation: CASSLAGGPNTGELFF. This chain uses TRBV11-3 with TRBJ2-2; the D gene is possibly TRBD2 (7 bases). Trimming shortened V by 1 base and J by 2 bases, and 11 bases separated the two germline ends. The CDR3 length is 16 residues. Germline CDR1 reads SGHNT; CDR2 reads YENEEA.

In DNA, the CDR3 is TGTGCCAGCAGCTCGCAGGGTGGTGGCTACACCTTC. Its protein is CASSSQGGGYTF. The V and J genes are TRBV13 and TRBJ1-2; perhaps TRBD1 as D (5 bases). Per germline, CDR1 PRHDT and CDR2 FYEKMQ (reference sequence). The CDR3 is made up of 12 amino acids. Trimming took 4 bases from V and 7 from J, leaving 10 bases between them.

This clone has only a few counts. The chain links TRBV2 to TRBJ2-5; TRBD1 might be the D (6 bases). The J call may be mistaken, given a closer DNA end match to TRBJ2-7. Germline loops: CDR1 SNHLY, CDR2 FYNNEI. There are 14 residues in the CDR3. For the CDR3, the DNA is TGTGCCAGCAGTCCAGACAGGTGGGCCTACGAGCAGTACTTC. It yields the protein CASSPDRWAYEQYF.